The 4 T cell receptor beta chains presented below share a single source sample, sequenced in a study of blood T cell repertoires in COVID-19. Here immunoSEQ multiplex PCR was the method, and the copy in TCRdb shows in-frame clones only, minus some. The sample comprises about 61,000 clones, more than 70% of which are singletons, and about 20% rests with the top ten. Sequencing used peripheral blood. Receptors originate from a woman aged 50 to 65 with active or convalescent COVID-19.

The CDR3 region is CASQRVGGTEAFF. The CDR3 DNA reads as TGCGCCAGCCAGAGGGTAGGGGGAACTGAAGCTTTCTTT. The chain joins TRBV10-1 to TRBJ1-1, with a possible D match to TRBD1 (6 bases). The CDR3 has 13 residues. Trimming removed 8 bases at V and 5 bases at J, with 15 bases between. Germline V gene sequence: CDR1 WNHNN, CDR2 SYGVQD (reference sequence).

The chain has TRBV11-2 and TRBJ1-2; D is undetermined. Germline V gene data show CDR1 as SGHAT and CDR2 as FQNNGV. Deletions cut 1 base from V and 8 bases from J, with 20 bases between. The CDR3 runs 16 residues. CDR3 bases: TGTGCCAGCAGCTTAGGAGGGCTTCCTATATCGGGGGGCTACACCTTC. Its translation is CASSLGGLPISGGYTF. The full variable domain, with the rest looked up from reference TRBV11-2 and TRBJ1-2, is EAGVAQSPRYKIIEKRQSVAFWCNPISGHATLYWYQQILGQGPKLLIQFQNNGVVDDSQLPKDRFSAERLKGVDSTLKIQPAKLEDSAVYLCASSLGGLPISGGYTFGSGTRLTVV.

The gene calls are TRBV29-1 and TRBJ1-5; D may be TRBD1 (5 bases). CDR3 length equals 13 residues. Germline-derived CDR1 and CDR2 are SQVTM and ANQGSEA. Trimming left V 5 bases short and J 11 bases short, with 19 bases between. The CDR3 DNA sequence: TGCAGCGTTATGGTGGATAGCGGGGGAGCCCAGCATTTT. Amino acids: CSVMVDSGGAQHF.

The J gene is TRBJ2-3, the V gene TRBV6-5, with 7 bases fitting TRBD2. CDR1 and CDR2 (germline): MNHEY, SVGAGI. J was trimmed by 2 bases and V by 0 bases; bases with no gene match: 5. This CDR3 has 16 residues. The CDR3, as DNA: TGTGCCAGCAGTTACTCGACCAGCGGGATCACAGATACGCAGTATTTT. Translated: CASSYSTSGITDTQYF.